The text below deals with one TCR beta chain. Its cognate antigen has yet to be identified. It has no much larger one-base neighbor in the sample; base qualities were not kept. The donors were 40 or so Caucasian individuals from Russia, aged roughly 6 to 90 years, who were systemically healthy. Around 10 milliliters of peripheral blood were collected from each donor into EDTA-treated Vacutainer tubes. Ficoll-Paque density-gradient centrifugation was used to isolate PBMCs, with at least 6.5 million per sample. Total RNA, at least 6 micrograms per sample, was extracted from PBMCs with Trizol reagent. For every donor, flow cytometry on a PBMC aliquot measured the percentage of naive CD45RAhigh/CD27high T cells. This sample is drawn from a study of blood T cells in healthy people across ages (dated by TCRdb to the mid-2010s). Concerning the study at large: In model experiments, template switching captured roughly one uniquely barcoded TCR beta cDNA molecule for every two T cells. The study measured age-related changes in TCR beta repertoire diversity using deep sequencing normalized with unique cDNA molecular identifiers. The donors were divided into four age groups: young (average roughly 17 years), middle-aged (almost 40), aged (about 56) and long-lived (82). To avoid experimental bias, donors of different ages were spread randomly across the sequencing lanes. Using the same blood draw, the study looked at two additional independent replicas of 1 million unique cDNA reads for two donors, one aged 18 to 30 and the other aged 80 or older. What the study reported, not specific to this receptor: Because the CMV infection status of the donors was unknown, age-related changes in expanded clonotypes may potentially have been confounded. Total diversity estimates from one million sequenced T cells were considered lower bounds and underestimates. Compared with the aged group, the long-lived group had more naive CD4+ T cells, fewer expanded clones and increased TCR diversity, a pattern suggesting age selection. Observed TCR beta diversity correlated strongly with the percentage of naive T cells measured by flow cytometry. Bulk unsorted PBMC profiling prevented conclusive comparison of naive and antigen-experienced compartments. Observed TCR beta diversity per million T cells fell roughly linearly with age, and a significant reduction was already apparent by age roughly 40.

Libraries were made using 5' RACE. TCRdb records Illumina HiSeq 2500 as the sequencer. The second PCR ran for roughly 6 to 11 cycles and used a J-beta primer mix along with a sample-barcoded 5' primer. A template-switch 5' adaptor carrying 12 random nucleotides introduced a unique molecular identifier onto each TCR beta cDNA molecule. At least 2.5 million CDR3-containing paired-end reads were obtained from each sample. The Mint cDNA synthesis kit, primed by a TRBC-specific oligonucleotide, was used to synthesize first-strand cDNA from all RNA. Following uracil-DNA glycosylase treatment, a first 18-cycle PCR with universal primers M1SS and BC2_uni_R was performed on all cDNA. Turning to the authors' computational methods: Each sample was normalized by randomly selecting 1 million high-quality reads, each carrying a distinct molecular identifier. Reads sharing molecular identifiers were discarded rather than binned into consensus sequences. MiTCR, run with a Q25 quality threshold and the strictest error-elimination algorithm, handled CDR3 identification, clonotype clustering and error correction. A nonparametric unseen species model with Euler transformation was used to estimate a lower bound on total TCR beta diversity. Through fastp at Q25 and MiXCR, TCRdb rebuilt clones from the public reads, retaining in-frame beta chains. Every entry covers one CDR3 protein and lists the most common genes and DNA from its rows. These V and J calls are TCRdb output, not the study's own analysis. This sample lists about 1 million distinct CDR3 sequences; 45% were detected once. The leading ten clones occupy 18% of the sample.

The sequenced material came from blood. This TCR came from a woman aged 55-69 years in good health.

The sequenced DNA is TGTGCCCGGTGGTGGGGCTCCTACAATGAGCAGTTCTTC. Its protein reads: CARWWGSYNEQFF. The rearranged chain carries TRBV25-1 and TRBJ2-1; the D gene assignment is ambiguous. Deletion took 11 bases off V and 0 bases off J, with a span of 11 bases between the germline ends. The CDR3 measures 13 amino acids from cysteine to phenylalanine. The DNA shown is the 39-base CDR3, in frame from base 1. Looking up the germline V gene yields CDR1 MGHDK and CDR2 SYGVNS.